The clone carrying this T cell receptor beta chain was counted only a few times. CDR3 length: 16 residues. Germline values: CDR1 KGHSH, CDR2 LQKENI. Trimming stripped 0 bases from V and 3 bases from J, with 12 bases between. The data derive from a study of early T cells in non-severe SARS-CoV-2 infection. TCRdb processed the 5' RACE reads anew with MiXCR; each CDR3 protein has one entry. The sample contains about 130,000 distinct CDR3 sequences, just under 15% of which appear only once. The chain is built from TRBV18 and TRBJ1-3; D perhaps matches TRBD1 (6 bases). The TCR originated in an adult who was a healthcare worker with PCR-confirmed SARS-CoV-2 infection or an uninfected control (not recorded which). Specimen: whole blood. The CDR3 here is CASSPPGGGFGNTIYF. CDR3 coding DNA: TGTGCCAGCTCACCACCGGGGGGCGGCTTTGGAAACACCATATATTTT.